Below, one TCR beta chain is given with its context. Its antigen is as yet unknown. J was trimmed by 7 bases and V by 8 bases; bases with no gene match: 4. Germline CDR1 is MDHEN and CDR2 is SYDVKM. This CDR3 comprises 13 residues. These data originate in a study of graft-versus-host responses after intestinal transplantation. Looking at the study overall: Each transplant was multivisceral, liver-intestinal, or isolated intestinal. Every recipient underwent anti-thymocyte globulin induction, then tacrolimus and steroids for two to four years.

Profiled with immunoSEQ multiplex PCR; TCRdb holds only in-frame clones, not every one. Among tens of thousands of clones, over 90% were seen once, and the ten largest hold 2% to 2.5%. The study, taken as a whole, reports: GvH clonotypes were identified within recipient marrow, with a subset emerging first in ileum or blood. Elevated graft-versus-host to host-versus-graft clonal ratios in allografts were recorded for patients with graft-donor T cell macrochimerism.

Material: unstimulated CD4+ T cells sorted from spleen or lymph node cells, obtained before transplant. This chain joins TRBV28 and TRBJ1-4, with 10 bases aligning to TRBD1. This TCR derives from a human donor who was the organ donor for an intestinal transplant. DNA for the CDR3: TGTGCCAGCCGACAGGGGGCTCTTGAAAAACTGTTTTTT. Its protein product is CASRQGALEKLFF. Using reference TRBV28 and TRBJ1-4 for the parts outside the CDR3, the full variable domain is DVKVTQSSRYLVKRTGEKVFLECVQDMDHENMFWYRQDPGLGLRLIYFSYDVKMKEKGDIPEGYSVSREKKERFSLILESASTNQTSMYLCASRQGALEKLFFGSGTQLSVL.